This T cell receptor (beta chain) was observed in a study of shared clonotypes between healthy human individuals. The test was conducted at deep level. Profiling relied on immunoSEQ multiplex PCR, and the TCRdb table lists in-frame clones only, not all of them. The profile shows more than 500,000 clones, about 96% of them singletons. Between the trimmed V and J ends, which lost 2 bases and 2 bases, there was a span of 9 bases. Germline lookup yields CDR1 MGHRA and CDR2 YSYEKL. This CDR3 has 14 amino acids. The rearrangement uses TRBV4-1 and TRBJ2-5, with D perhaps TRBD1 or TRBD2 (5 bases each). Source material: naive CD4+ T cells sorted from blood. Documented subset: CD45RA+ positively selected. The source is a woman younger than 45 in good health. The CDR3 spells CASSQWGSQETQYF. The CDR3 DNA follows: TGCGCCAGCAGCCAATGGGGGTCACAAGAGACCCAGTACTTC.